This TCR beta chain derives from a study of cytomegalovirus exposure and HLA in healthy donors. Study details: Of more than 350 genotyped donors, roughly 86% clustered with self-reported Caucasian donors.

Details on this clone: Its antigen is as yet unknown.

PCR involved 60 Vbeta and 13 Jbeta primers. The method was immunoSEQ multiplex PCR; TCRdb's version includes in-frame clones alone and lacks a portion of them. This sample has some 130,000 clones, with 82% found just once. The CDR3 extends over 13 amino acids. The germline V gene has CDR1 MRHNA and CDR2 SNTAGT. V was clipped by 5 bases and J by 1 base, with 5 bases between them. Findings and limits, study-wide: Indistinguishability led to the exclusion of some V segments, TRBV6-2 and TRBV6-3 included. Researchers reportedly found TCR beta sequences accurately predicted most subjects' HLA-A and HLA-B alleles. Many donors carried some public TCRs, although rarity characterized most TCR sequences.

This receptor was taken from a boy younger than 10 in good health and CMV-seronegative. This sequence joins TRBV6-4 and TRBJ2-2, with D tentatively TRBD2 (5 bases). The sample consisted of PBMCs. The chain's CDR3 is CASSSGNTGELFF. The DNA for the CDR3 is TGTGCCAGCAGTAGCGGGAACACCGGGGAGCTGTTTTTT.